This T cell receptor (beta chain) was retrieved from a study of CD8+ T cells in alopecia areata. Background on the study: Treated patients took oral tofacitinib at 5 to 10 mg twice daily. Study-level points and caveats: There were also resident alphabeta T cells of normal skin sequenced in scalp samples.

Sampling of alopecia areata patients yielded lesional scalp punch biopsies as well as peripheral blood. Sorting separated CD4+ and CD8+ T cells out of PBMCs. The germline V gene has CDR1 SNHLY and CDR2 FYNNEI. V gave up 7 bases and J gave up 5 bases, with 10 bases separating them. This CDR3 is built from 12 residues. Following RNA extraction, reverse transcription yielded cDNA that acted as the sequencing template. The data were produced by immunoSEQ multiplex PCR, yet TCRdb's version contains in-frame clones alone and is incomplete. The data show about 70,000 clones, approximately 43% seen once. A word on this clone: Its target is unknown.

The V gene is TRBV2, the J gene TRBJ2-3; no definite D call. The clonotype comes from a human donor with alopecia areata. The starting material was CD8+ T cells sorted from blood, obtained at week 0. Here the CDR3 reads CASITSLDTQYF. DNA for the CDR3: TGTGCCAGCATCACCAGCCTAGATACGCAGTATTTT. Variable domain in full (rest from reference TRBV2 and TRBJ2-3): EPEVTQTPSHQVTQMGQEVILRCVPISNHLYFYWYRQILGQKVEFLVSFYNNEISEKSEIFDDQFSVERPDGSNFTLKIRSTKLEDSAMYFCASITSLDTQYFGPGTRLTVL.